This TCR beta chain stems from a study of T cell repertoires in cytomegalovirus infection. Across the study: Public signatures in TCR beta pointed to CMV infection and matching HLA type.

MiXCR, run by TCRdb on the reads, gives a single entry per CDR3 protein. The sample carries under 250,000 distinct CDR3 sequences, 12% recorded once. CDR3 size: 14 residues. With V trimmed by 6 bases and J by 6 bases, 4 bases remained unmatched. Germline V gives CDR1 MNHNS, CDR2 SASEGT. Remarks on this clonotype: The antigen remains unidentified.

Study-level points and caveats: The cumulative frequency of public TCR beta families identified carriers of CMV plus the relevant HLA. HLA-C-restricted TCR beta clonotypes specific for CMV led the ex vivo response.

This TCR derives from a human donor in good health (CMV status not recorded). Some clones in this sample may be carry-over from other donors' samples. The sequencing sample was made of PBMCs. This chain joins TRBV6-1 and TRBJ2-2; TRBD1 aligns across 10 bases. CDR3 region: CASRGTGEPGELFF. CDR3 sequence (DNA): TGTGCCAGCAGGGGGACAGGGGAGCCCGGGGAGCTGTTTTTT.